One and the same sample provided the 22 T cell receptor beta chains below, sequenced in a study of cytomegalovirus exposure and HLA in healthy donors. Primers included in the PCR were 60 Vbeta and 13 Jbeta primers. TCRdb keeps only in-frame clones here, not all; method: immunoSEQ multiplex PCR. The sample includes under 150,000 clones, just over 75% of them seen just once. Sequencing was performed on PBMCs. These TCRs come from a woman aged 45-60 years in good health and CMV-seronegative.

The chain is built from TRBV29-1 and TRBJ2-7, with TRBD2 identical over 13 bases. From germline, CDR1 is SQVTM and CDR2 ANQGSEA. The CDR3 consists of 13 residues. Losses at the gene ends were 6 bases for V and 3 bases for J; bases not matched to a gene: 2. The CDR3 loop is CSVRLAGGYEQYV. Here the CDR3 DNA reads TGCAGCGTCCGACTAGCGGGAGGCTACGAGCAGTACGTC.

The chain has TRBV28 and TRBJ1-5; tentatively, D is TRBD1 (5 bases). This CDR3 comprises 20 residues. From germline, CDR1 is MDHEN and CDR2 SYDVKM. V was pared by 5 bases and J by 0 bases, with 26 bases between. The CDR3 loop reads CASSRDPGGKVGGSNQPQHF. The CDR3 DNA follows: TGTGCCAGCAGTCGGGATCCAGGAGGAAAGGTGGGGGGTAGCAATCAGCCCCAGCATTTT. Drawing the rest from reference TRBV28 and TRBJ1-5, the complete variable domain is DVKVTQSSRYLVKRTGEKVFLECVQDMDHENMFWYRQDPGLGLRLIYFSYDVKMKEKGDIPEGYSVSREKKERFSLILESASTNQTSMYLCASSRDPGGKVGGSNQPQHFGDGTRLSIL.

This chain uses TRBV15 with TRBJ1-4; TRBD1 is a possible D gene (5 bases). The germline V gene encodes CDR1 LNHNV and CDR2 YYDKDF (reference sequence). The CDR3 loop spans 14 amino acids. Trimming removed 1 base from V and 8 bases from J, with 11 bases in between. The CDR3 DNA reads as TGTGCCACCAGCAGAGGAGCCCAGGGAGAAAAACTGTTTTTT. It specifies CATSRGAQGEKLFF.

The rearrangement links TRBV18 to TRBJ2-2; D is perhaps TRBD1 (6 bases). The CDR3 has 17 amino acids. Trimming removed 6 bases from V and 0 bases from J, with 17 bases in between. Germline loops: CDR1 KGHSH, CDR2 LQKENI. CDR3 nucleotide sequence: TGTGCCAGCTCCTCTCCTGGACAGCCAACGAACACCGGGGAGCTGTTTTTT. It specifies CASSSPGQPTNTGELFF.

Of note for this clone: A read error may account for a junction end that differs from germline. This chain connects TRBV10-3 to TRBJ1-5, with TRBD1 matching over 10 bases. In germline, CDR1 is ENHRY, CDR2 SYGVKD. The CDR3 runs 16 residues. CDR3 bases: TGTGCCATCAGTGAGTCGAGGACAGGGGGTAATCAGCCCCAGAATTTT. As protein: CAISESRTGGNQPQNF.

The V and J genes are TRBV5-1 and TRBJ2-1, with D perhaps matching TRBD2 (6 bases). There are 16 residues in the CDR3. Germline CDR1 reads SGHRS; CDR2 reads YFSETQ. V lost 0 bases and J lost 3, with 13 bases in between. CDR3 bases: TGCGCCAGCAGCTTGGGGCCGGGAGTGGTCTACAATGAGCAGTTCTTC. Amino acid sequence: CASSLGPGVVYNEQFF.

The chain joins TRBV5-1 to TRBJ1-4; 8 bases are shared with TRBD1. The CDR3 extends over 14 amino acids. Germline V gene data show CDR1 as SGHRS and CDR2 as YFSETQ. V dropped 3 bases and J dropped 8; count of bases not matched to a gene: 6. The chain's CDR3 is CASSSRTGNEKLFF. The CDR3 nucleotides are TGCGCCAGCAGCTCCCGGACAGGGAACGAAAAACTGTTTTTT.

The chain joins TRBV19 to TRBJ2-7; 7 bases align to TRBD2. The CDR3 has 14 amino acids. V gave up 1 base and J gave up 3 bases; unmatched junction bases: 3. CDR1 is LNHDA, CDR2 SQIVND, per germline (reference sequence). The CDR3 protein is CASSIGGGSYEQYF. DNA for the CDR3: TGTGCCAGTAGTATAGGGGGCGGGAGCTACGAGCAGTACTTC.

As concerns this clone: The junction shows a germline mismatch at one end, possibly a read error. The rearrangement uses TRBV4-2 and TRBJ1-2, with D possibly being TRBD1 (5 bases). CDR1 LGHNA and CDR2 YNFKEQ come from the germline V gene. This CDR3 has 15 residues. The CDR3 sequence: CASSQDRGKGYGYPF. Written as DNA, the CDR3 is TGTGCCAGCAGCCAAGATAGGGGCAAGGGCTATGGCTACCCCTTC.

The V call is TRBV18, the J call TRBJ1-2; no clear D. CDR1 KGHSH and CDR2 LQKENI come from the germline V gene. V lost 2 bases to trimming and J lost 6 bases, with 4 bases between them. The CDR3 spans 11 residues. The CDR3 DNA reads TGTGCCAGCTCACCAACGGATGGCTACACCTTC. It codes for CASSPTDGYTF.

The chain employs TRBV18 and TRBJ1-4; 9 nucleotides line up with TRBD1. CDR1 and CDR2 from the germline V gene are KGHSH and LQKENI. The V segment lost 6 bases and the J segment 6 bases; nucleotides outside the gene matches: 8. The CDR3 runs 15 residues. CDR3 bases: TGTGCCAGCTCCCCGACGGGACAGGGATATGAAAAACTGTTTTTT. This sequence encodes CASSPTGQGYEKLFF.

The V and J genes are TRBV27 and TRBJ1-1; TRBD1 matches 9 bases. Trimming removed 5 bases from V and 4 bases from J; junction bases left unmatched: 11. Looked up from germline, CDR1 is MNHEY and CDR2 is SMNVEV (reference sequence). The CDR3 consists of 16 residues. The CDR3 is CASSPGYRGLGTEAFF. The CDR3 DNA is TGTGCCAGCAGTCCGGGTTACAGGGGGCTTGGCACTGAAGCTTTCTTT.

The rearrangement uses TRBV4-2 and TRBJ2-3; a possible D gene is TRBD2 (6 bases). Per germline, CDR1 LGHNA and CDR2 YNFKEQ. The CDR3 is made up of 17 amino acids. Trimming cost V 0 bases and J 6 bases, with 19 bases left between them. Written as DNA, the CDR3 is TGTGCCAGCAGCCAAGAGTCTTCGGGCGGGGTTGCTGATACGCAGTATTTT. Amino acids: CASSQESSGGVADTQYF.

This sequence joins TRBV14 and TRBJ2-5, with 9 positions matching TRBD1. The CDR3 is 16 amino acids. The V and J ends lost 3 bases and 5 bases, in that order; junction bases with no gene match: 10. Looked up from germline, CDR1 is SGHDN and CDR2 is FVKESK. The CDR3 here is CASSHYGTGNRETQYF. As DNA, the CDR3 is TGTGCCAGCAGCCACTACGGGACAGGGAATCGGGAGACCCAGTACTTC.

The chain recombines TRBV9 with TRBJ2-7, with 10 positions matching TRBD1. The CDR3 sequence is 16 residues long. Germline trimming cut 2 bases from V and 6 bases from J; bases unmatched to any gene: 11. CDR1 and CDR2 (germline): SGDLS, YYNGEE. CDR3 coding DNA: TGTGCCAGCAGCGTCCTCCCGACAGGGGGCGCTTCCGAGCAGTACTTC. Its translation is CASSVLPTGGASEQYF.

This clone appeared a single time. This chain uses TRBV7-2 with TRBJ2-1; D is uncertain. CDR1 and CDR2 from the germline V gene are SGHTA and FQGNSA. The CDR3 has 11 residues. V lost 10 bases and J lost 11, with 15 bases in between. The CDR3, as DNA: TGTGCCATCCCTTTTGAGGAGCAGCAGTTCTTC. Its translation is CAIPFEEQQFF.

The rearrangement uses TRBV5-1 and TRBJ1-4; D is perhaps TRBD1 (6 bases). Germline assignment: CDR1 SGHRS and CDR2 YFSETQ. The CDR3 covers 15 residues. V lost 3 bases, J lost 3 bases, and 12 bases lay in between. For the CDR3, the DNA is TGCGCCAGCAGCTCGGGGACACAGGCTAATGAAAAACTGTTTTTT. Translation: CASSSGTQANEKLFF.

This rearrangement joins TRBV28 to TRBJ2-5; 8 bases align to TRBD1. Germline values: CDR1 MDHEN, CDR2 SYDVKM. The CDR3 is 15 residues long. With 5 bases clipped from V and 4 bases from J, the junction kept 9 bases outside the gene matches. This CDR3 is CASSTRQGFGETQYF. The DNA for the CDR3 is TGTGCCAGCAGTACCCGACAGGGGTTCGGAGAGACCCAGTACTTC.

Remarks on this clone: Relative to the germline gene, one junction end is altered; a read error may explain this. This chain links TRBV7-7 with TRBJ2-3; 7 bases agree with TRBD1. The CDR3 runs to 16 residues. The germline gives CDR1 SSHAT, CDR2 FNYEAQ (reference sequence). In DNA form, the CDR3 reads TGTGCTAGCAGCAAACAGGGGACGTTCGGGACAGATACGCAGTATTTT. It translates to CASSKQGTFGTDTQYF.

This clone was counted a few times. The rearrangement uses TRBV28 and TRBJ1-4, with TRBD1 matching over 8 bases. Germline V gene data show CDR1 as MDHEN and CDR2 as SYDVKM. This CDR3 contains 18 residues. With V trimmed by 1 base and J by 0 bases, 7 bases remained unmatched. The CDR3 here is CASSLSRQGAATNEKLFF. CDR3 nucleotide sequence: TGTGCCAGCAGTTTATCGAGGCAGGGGGCGGCAACTAATGAAAAACTGTTTTTT. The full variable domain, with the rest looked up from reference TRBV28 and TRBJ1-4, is DVKVTQSSRYLVKRTGEKVFLECVQDMDHENMFWYRQDPGLGLRLIYFSYDVKMKEKGDIPEGYSVSREKKERFSLILESASTNQTSMYLCASSLSRQGAATNEKLFFGSGTQLSVL.

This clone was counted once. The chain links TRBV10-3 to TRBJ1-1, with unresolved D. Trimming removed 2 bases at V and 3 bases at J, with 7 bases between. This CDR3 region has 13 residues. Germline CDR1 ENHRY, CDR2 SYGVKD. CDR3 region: CAISEGEDTEAFF. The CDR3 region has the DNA TGTGCCATCAGTGAGGGGGAGGACACTGAAGCTTTCTTT.

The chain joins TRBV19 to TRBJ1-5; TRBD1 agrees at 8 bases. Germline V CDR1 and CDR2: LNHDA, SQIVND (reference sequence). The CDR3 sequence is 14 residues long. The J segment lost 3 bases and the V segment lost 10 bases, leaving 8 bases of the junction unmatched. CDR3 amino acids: CATRTGFPNQPQHF. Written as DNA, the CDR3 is TGTGCCACCCGGACAGGGTTCCCCAATCAGCCCCAGCATTTT.